These 17 T cell receptor beta chains were all obtained from the same sample, sequenced in a study of tumor and adjacent non-tumor tissue in lung cancer. A modified ARM-PCR protocol with three rounds of nested PCR amplified TCRbeta. Each CDR3 protein gets one entry after TCRdb re-called the multiplex PCR reads with MiXCR. The sample carries 220,000 or so distinct CDR3 sequences, 70% to 75% recorded once. No cell sorting was done before RNA was extracted from the tissue. What was sequenced was lung tumor tissue. Source of these receptors: a man aged 60-69 years with non-small cell lung cancer.

Of note for this clonotype: A much larger clone is a single base away; this may be a read error. This chain connects TRBV10-1 to TRBJ2-7; 8 nucleotides line up with TRBD1. Germline V gives CDR1 WNHNN, CDR2 SYGVQD (reference sequence). J was trimmed by 6 bases and V by 9 bases; bases with no gene match: 13. The CDR3 contains 14 residues. In DNA, the CDR3 is TGCGCCAGAAGTTTGGACAGGGATGATCGCGAGCAGTACTTC. It specifies CARSLDRDDREQYF.

The chain links TRBV12-3 or TRBV12-4 to TRBJ2-5, with D maybe TRBD2 (5 bases). V shed 7 bases and J shed 5 bases, with 14 bases lying between them. The CDR3 has 13 residues. For the CDR3, the DNA is TGTGCCAGCACCCAGTTTACGGGGGAGACCCAGTACTTC. Residues: CASTQFTGETQYF.

Turning to this clonotype: A junction end diverges from the germline sequence, so it may reflect a read error. The rearrangement joins TRBV12-3 or TRBV12-4 to TRBJ2-1; D not resolved. The CDR3 has 15 residues. CDR3 nucleotides: TGTGACAGCAGCCCTCCGGGCCCCCCGGGCAATGAGCAGTTCTTC. Protein: CDSSPPGPPGNEQFF.

This clonotype was counted ten times or more. This chain connects TRBV28 to TRBJ1-5; no definite D call. The CDR3 consists of 15 residues. Germline lookup yields CDR1 MDHEN and CDR2 SYDVKM. With 5 bases removed from V and 0 bases from J, the gap between germline ends came to 11 bases. The CDR3 DNA reads TGTGCCAGCAGTCCCTCGGGAAATAGCAATCAGCCCCAGCATTTT. Protein sequence: CASSPSGNSNQPQHF.

This clonotype was observed at least ten times. The chain carries TRBV11-3 and TRBJ2-3; possible D gene TRBD1, 5 bases. Trimming shortened V by 2 bases and J by 2 bases, and 11 bases separated the two germline ends. The germline V gene has CDR1 SGHNT and CDR2 YENEEA. CDR3 size: 15 residues. The CDR3 here is CASSLRTGHTDTQYF. The CDR3 coding sequence is TGTGCCAGCAGCTTAAGAACAGGACACACAGATACGCAGTATTTT.

As regards this clonotype: At one end the junction does not follow the germline gene, possibly because of a read error. This rearrangement joins TRBV11-2 to TRBJ1-2; possible D gene TRBD1, 5 bases. The CDR3 covers 13 residues. Germline CDR1 SGHAT, CDR2 FQNNGV. CDR3 coding DNA: TGTGCCACCAGCTTAGGATGGGGGGATGGCTATATCTTC. Translation gives CATSLGWGDGYIF.

A word on this clonotype: This may arise from a read error, as a much more abundant clone is one base away. The J gene is TRBJ2-1, the V gene TRBV29-1; tentatively, D is TRBD1 (5 bases). Germline CDR1 SQVTM, CDR2 ANQGSEA. Trimming removed 2 bases from V and 11 bases from J, with 16 bases in between. The CDR3 sequence is 13 residues long. The CDR3 spells CSVERGSSNKQFF. The CDR3 coding sequence is TGCAGCGTTGAAAGGGGCAGCTCGAATAAGCAGTTCTTC.

On this clonotype: This is likely a read error, given that the CDR3 carries no conserved phenylalanine or tryptophan at its end. The CDR3 coding sequence is TGTGCCGGCAGCTTAGTCTGGAGGGGCACTGAAGCTTTCTCT. Residues: CAGSLVWRGTEAFS. The genes are TRBV11-2 and TRBJ1-1; D possibly corresponds to TRBD1 (5 bases). The CDR3 has 14 amino acids. The germline V gene has CDR1 SGHAT and CDR2 FQNNGV.

Concerning this clonotype: The junction does not match germline at one end; this may be a read error. This chain links TRBV6-5 with TRBJ2-2; 7 bases agree with TRBD1. CDR3 length equals 15 residues. In germline, CDR1 is MNHEY, CDR2 SVGAGI. As DNA, the CDR3 is TGTGTCAGCAGAAACAGGGGACAACCTACCGGGGAGCTGTTTTTT. Its protein is CVSRNRGQPTGELFF.

This clonotype has just a few counts. A much larger clone is a single base away; this may be a read error. CDR3 coding DNA: TGTGCCAGCAGTCCGTCGTCCCGGGAGCTGTTTTTT. Protein sequence: CASSPSSRELFF. The rearrangement links TRBV12-3 or TRBV12-4 to TRBJ2-2; D is unclear. V was shortened by 5 bases and J by 9 bases, with 10 bases between the two germline ends. CDR3 length equals 12 residues.

A remark on this clonotype: A much larger clone is a single base away; this may be a read error. This chain joins TRBV6-2 or TRBV6-3 and TRBJ1-2; TRBD1 matches 7 bases. Germline V gene data show CDR1 as MNHEY and CDR2 as SVGEGT. Unmatched junction bases numbered 6, after V lost 8 bases and J lost 3 bases. The CDR3 is 13 amino acids. The CDR3 reads CASGPGTDYGYTF. Here the CDR3 DNA reads TGTGCCAGCGGACCCGGGACAGACTATGGCTACACCTTC.

As regards this clonotype: A read error may produce the germline difference seen at one junction end. This chain links TRBV12-3 or TRBV12-4 with TRBJ1-3; TRBD1 aligns across 7 bases. The CDR3 sequence is 16 residues long. The CDR3 DNA follows: TGTGCCAGCGGGCGACAGGGCAAGATCTCTGGAAGCACCATATATTTT. Translation gives CASGRQGKISGSTIYF.

The V call is TRBV20-1, the J call TRBJ2-7, with no clear D. This CDR3 is built from 15 residues. Germline V gene sequence: CDR1 DFQATT, CDR2 SNEGSKA (reference sequence). V shed 0 bases and J shed 9 bases, with 21 bases lying between them. The CDR3 DNA sequence: TGCAGTGCTAGAGAACCCTCGAGGCTAAAAAGTTGGCAGTACTTC. Its protein is CSAREPSRLKSWQYF.

Details on this clonotype: Germline is not matched at one junction end, which may reflect a read error. The chain uses TRBV11-2 and TRBJ1-3, with D tentatively TRBD1 (6 bases). This CDR3 has 15 amino acids. Looked up from germline, CDR1 is SGHAT and CDR2 is FQNNGV. DNA of the CDR3: TGTGCCAGTAGCGTAGGGGGTGGCCCCGGAAGCACCATATATTTT. Amino acid sequence: CASSVGGGPGSTIYF. The full variable domain, completed using reference TRBV11-2 and TRBJ1-3, is EAGVAQSPRYKIIEKRQSVAFWCNPISGHATLYWYQQILGQGPKLLIQFQNNGVVDDSQLPKDRFSAERLKGVDSTLKIQPAKLEDSAVYLCASSVGGGPGSTIYFGEGSWLTVV.

With respect to this clonotype: One junction end disagrees with the germline gene, perhaps due to a read error. The chain couples TRBV20-1 to TRBJ2-3; the D is unclear. Germline values: CDR1 DFQATT, CDR2 SNEGSKA (reference sequence). The CDR3 length is 13 residues. The CDR3 coding sequence is TGCAATGCTAGATTGGGGTCTAGGGATACGCAGTATTTT. Encoded protein: CNARLGSRDTQYF.

The gene calls are TRBV20-1 and TRBJ2-5; TRBD2 aligns across 10 bases. The trim removed 3 bases at V and 7 bases at J, leaving 23 bases unmatched. This CDR3 is 19 amino acids long. Germline-derived CDR1 and CDR2 are DFQATT and SNEGSKA (reference sequence). CDR3 sequence reads: CSARRGKGVAGGPEVTQYF. Here the CDR3 DNA reads TGCAGTGCTAGGCGGGGGAAGGGGGTAGCGGGAGGCCCCGAAGTGACCCAGTACTTC.

Note on this clonotype: Mismatch with germline at one junction end may stem from a read error. The V and J genes are TRBV11-2 and TRBJ2-7; no definite D call. Germline V lookup: CDR1 SGHAT, CDR2 FQNNGV. The CDR3 sequence is 17 residues long. The CDR3 nucleotides read TGTTCCAGCTGCTACGACACGACACCTACCTTTTCCTACGAGCAGTACTTC. This sequence encodes CSSCYDTTPTFSYEQYF.